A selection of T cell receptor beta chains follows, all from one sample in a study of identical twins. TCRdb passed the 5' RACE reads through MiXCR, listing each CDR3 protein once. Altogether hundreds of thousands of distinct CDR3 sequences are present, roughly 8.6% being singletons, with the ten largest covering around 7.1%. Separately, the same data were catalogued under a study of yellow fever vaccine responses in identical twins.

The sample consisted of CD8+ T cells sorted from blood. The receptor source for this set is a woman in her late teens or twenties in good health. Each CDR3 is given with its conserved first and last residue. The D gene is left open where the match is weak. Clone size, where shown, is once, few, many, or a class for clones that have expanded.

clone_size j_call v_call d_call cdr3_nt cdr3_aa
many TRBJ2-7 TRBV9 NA TGTGCCAGCAGCGCAGCGGCCAGAGGGGGTTATGGCGAGCAGTACTTC CASSAAARGGYGEQYF
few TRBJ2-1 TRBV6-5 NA TGTGCCAGCAGTTACTCTCCACTCGGAAGCAATGAGCAGTTCTTC CASSYSPLGSNEQFF
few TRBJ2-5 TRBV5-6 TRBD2 TGTGCCAGCAGCTGGAGAGCGGGGACCAGGTTGGCCCAGTACTTC CASSWRAGTRLAQYF
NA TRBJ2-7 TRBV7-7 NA TGTGCTAGCAGCTTGGTCTTGGAAACCGAGCAGTACTTC CASSLVLETEQYF
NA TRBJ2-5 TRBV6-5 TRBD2 TGTGCCAGCAGTTACTTCCGGGCCGGGGGGGCCACAGAGACCCAGTACTTC CASSYFRAGGATETQYF
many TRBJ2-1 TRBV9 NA TGTGCCAGCAGCGCCGGTGAGGAGCAGTTCTTC CASSAGEEQFF
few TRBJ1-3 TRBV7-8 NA TGTGCCAGCAGCTTAGACTTGCCAGGCACCTACTCTGGAAACACCATATATTTT CASSLDLPGTYSGNTIYF
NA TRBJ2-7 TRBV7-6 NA TGTGCCAGCAGCACTTTTCCAGCTTCCTACGAGCAGTACTTC CASSTFPASYEQYF
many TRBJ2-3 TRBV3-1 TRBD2 TGTGCCAGCAGCCAGGGACTAGCGGGGACAGATACGCAGTATTTT CASSQGLAGTDTQYF
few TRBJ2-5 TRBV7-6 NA TGTGCCAGCAGCCCCCCGGTCAGCTCAGGCAAACAAGAGACCCAGTACTTC CASSPPVSSGKQETQYF
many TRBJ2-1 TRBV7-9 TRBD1 TGTGCCAGCAGCCCTCCACAGGGGTCACCATACAATGAGCAGTTCTTC CASSPPQGSPYNEQFF
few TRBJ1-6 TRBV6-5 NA TGTGCCAGCAGTTACTCGCCCCCCGCGGCTAATAATTCACCCCTCCACTTT CASSYSPPAANNSPLHF
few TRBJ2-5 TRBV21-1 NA TGTGCCAGCAGAGACAGCCACCAAGAGACCCAGTACTTC CASRDSHQETQYF
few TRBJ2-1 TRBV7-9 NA TGTGCCAGCAGCTTAGTGGCCGGGGGCCCCCAAGCCGAGCAGTTCTTC CASSLVAGGPQAEQFF
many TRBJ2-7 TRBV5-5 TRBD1 TGTGCCAGCAGCTGGGGGACAGGGAGCTCCTACGAGCAGTACTTC CASSWGTGSSYEQYF
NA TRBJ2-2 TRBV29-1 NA TGCAGCGTTGAAGATCTTAGGGAGACCGGGGAGCTGTTTTTT CSVEDLRETGELFF
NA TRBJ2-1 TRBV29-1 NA TGCAGCGTTGAAGCCTCTGTGGACAATGAGCAGTTCTTC CSVEASVDNEQFF
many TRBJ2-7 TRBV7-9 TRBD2 TGTGCCAGCAGCTCGCCAAGACTAGCGGGAGGTGCTTACGAGCAGTACTTC CASSSPRLAGGAYEQYF
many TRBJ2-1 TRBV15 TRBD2 TGTGCCACCACCCGGATAGCGGGAAAAAACAATGAGCAGTTCTTC CATTRIAGKNNEQFF
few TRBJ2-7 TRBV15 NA TGTGCCACCAGCAGAGATCCGGCGGTTTACGAGCAGTACTTC CATSRDPAVYEQYF
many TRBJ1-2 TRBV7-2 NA TGTGCCAGCAGCTATCACCAGGGGAACTATGGCTACACCTTC CASSYHQGNYGYTF
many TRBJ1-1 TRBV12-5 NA TGTGCTAGTGGTTTGGTGGGGCGCCACACTGAAGCTTTCTTT CASGLVGRHTEAFF
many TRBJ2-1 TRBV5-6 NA TGTGCCAGCAGCTTGATCCGGAATGAGCAGTTCTTC CASSLIRNEQFF
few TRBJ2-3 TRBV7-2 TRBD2 TGTGCCAGCAGCTTAGTTCGAGCGGGGGGGCGCGATACGCAGTATTTT CASSLVRAGGRDTQYF
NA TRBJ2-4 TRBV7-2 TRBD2 TGTGCCAGCAGCTTATCCGGGACTAGTGGTTACATTCAGTACTTC CASSLSGTSGYIQYF
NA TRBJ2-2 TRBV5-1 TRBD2 TGCGCCAGCAGCGTACCCTCGGAGCGGGGGGACACCGGGGAGCTGTTTTTT CASSVPSERGDTGELFF
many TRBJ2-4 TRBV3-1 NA TGTGCCAGCAGCCGATTGGGGGAGGGGGTCAAAAACATTCAGTACTTC CASSRLGEGVKNIQYF
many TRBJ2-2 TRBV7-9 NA TGTGCCAGCACCTCTGCCGGGAGGGAGCTGTTTTTT CASTSAGRELFF
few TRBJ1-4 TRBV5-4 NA TGTGCCGGAACGTCGACACCTAGAAATGAAAAACTGTTTTTT CAGTSTPRNEKLFF
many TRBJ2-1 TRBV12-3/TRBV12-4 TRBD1 TGTGCCGCCGCCGGGACAGGGAAAAACAATGAGCAGTTCTTC CAAAGTGKNNEQFF
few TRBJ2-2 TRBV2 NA TGTGCCAGCATGTGGACCGGGGAGCTGTTTTTT CASMWTGELFF
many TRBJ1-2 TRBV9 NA TGTGCCAGCAGCCCGGGACAAGGAGGCCACTATGGCTACACCTTC CASSPGQGGHYGYTF
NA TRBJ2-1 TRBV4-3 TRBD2 TGCGCCAGCAGCCAAGATAGGGTCGGGGGGACCATCTACAATGAGCAGTTCTTC CASSQDRVGGTIYNEQFF
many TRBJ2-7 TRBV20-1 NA TGCAGTGCTAGAAATCCCGACAGAGCCCGGGGAGAGCAGTACTTC CSARNPDRARGEQYF
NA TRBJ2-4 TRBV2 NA TGTGCCAGCAGCGCGACGCAGGAGCTAGCCAAAAACATTCAGTACTTC CASSATQELAKNIQYF
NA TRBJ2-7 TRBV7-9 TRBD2 TGTGCCAGCACTCTATTGACTAGCACCGACGAGCAGTACTTC CASTLLTSTDEQYF
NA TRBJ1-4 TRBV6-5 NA TGTGCCAGCAGTTACTCTGCCGCAGGGGTAGATGAAAAACTGTTTTTT CASSYSAAGVDEKLFF
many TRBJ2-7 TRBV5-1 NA TGCGCCAGCAGCCCGGTCCTGTCCTCTTACGAGCAGTACTTC CASSPVLSSYEQYF
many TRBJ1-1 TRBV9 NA TGTGCCAGCAGCGGGGAGAGCAGGAACACTGAAGCTTTCTTT CASSGESRNTEAFF
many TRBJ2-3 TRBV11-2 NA TGTGCCAGCAGCCCTTGGCATGCAGATACGCAGTATTTT CASSPWHADTQYF
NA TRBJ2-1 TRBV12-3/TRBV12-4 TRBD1 TGTGCCCGCAGCATCATACAGGGGTCCGGGACCACTTCCTACAATGAGCAGTTCTTC CARSIIQGSGTTSYNEQFF
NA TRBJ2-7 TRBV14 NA TGTGCCAGCAGCCAGTCAGGGAGCTCCTACGAGCAGTACTTC CASSQSGSSYEQYF
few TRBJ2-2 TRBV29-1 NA TGCAGCGTTGTTATTGGGCCTGGGGAGCTGTTTTTT CSVVIGPGELFF
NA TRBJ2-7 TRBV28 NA TGTGCCAGCATGCCAAGGTATCTTCCCTACGAGCAGTACTTC CASMPRYLPYEQYF
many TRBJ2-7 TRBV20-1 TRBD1 TGCAGTGCTCGAAGGACAGGGACCTACGAGCAGTACTTC CSARRTGTYEQYF
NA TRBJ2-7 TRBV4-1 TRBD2 TGCGCCAGCAGCCAAGATGCGACTAGCGGGGGCTACGAGCAGTACTTC CASSQDATSGGYEQYF
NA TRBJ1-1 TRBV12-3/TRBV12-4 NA TGTGCCAGCAGTTCCACGAGGGGGGCTGAAGCTTTCTTT CASSSTRGAEAFF
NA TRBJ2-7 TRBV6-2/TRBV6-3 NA TGTGCCAGCAGTTACTCGCCAGGGGCCTCCTACGAGCAGTACTTC CASSYSPGASYEQYF
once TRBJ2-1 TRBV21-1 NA TGTGCCAGCACCGAACGCGGGGAGCCGTACTATGAGCAGTTCTTC CASTERGEPYYEQFF
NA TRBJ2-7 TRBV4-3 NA TGCGCCAGCAGCCAAGATAAGGGCCTCGAGCAGTACTTC CASSQDKGLEQYF
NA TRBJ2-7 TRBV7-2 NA TGTGCCAGCAGCATCGTCGACAGCGCAACCTACGAGCAGTACTTC CASSIVDSATYEQYF
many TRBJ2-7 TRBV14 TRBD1 TGTGCCAGCAGCGGAAGAGGAGGGGACAGGGTGATCCACGAGCAGTACTTC CASSGRGGDRVIHEQYF
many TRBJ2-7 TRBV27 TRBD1 TGTGCCAGCAGTTTCGGACAGGCCTACGAGCAGTACTTC CASSFGQAYEQYF